These T cell receptor beta chains were read from a single sample in a study of blood T cell repertoires in COVID-19. Data came from immunoSEQ multiplex PCR; TCRdb stores just in-frame clones and leaves some out. Found here are 20,000 to 30,000 clones, approximately 80% of them singletons; the top ten hold more than 20%. Material for sequencing was peripheral blood. Receptor source: a human donor in a cohort sampled during active COVID-19. CDR3s include the opening cysteine and the closing phenylalanine or tryptophan. Each record gives: J gene, clone size, V gene, D gene, CDR3 protein, CDR3 DNA. The D gene is left open where the match is weak. Size tells how often a clone was seen (once, few, many) or the class of an expanded clone, and some rows leave it out.

j_call: TRBJ2-7
clone_size: NA
v_call: TRBV5-4
d_call: TRBD2
cdr3_aa: CASSFTSGQPYEQYF
cdr3_nt: TGTGCCAGCAGCTTTACTAGCGGCCAACCCTACGAGCAGTACTTC

j_call: TRBJ2-2
clone_size: NA
v_call: TRBV6-6
d_call: TRBD2
cdr3_aa: CASSYPASGGTGELFF
cdr3_nt: TGTGCCAGCAGTTACCCGGCGAGCGGGGGCACCGGGGAGCTGTTTTTT

j_call: TRBJ2-7
clone_size: NA
v_call: TRBV6-6
d_call: TRBD2
cdr3_aa: CASERENSYEQYF
cdr3_nt: TGTGCCAGTGAGCGGGAGAACTCCTACGAGCAGTACTTC

j_call: TRBJ1-1
clone_size: NA
v_call: TRBV27
d_call: NA
cdr3_aa: CASSPTGTPEAFF
cdr3_nt: TGTGCCAGCAGTCCTACAGGGACCCCTGAAGCTTTCTTT

j_call: TRBJ1-5
clone_size: NA
v_call: TRBV29-1
d_call: TRBD1
cdr3_aa: CSVATGTGDQPQHF
cdr3_nt: TGCAGCGTAGCTACCGGGACAGGGGATCAGCCCCAGCATTTT

j_call: TRBJ2-4
clone_size: NA
v_call: TRBV4-2
d_call: TRBD1
cdr3_aa: CASSQEQGAPKNIQYF
cdr3_nt: TGTGCCAGCAGCCAAGAACAGGGGGCGCCCAAAAACATTCAGTACTTC

j_call: TRBJ1-4
clone_size: NA
v_call: TRBV10-2
d_call: NA
cdr3_aa: CASSEGGRLLFF
cdr3_nt: TGCGCCAGCAGTGAGGGAGGGAGGTTGCTGTTTTTT

j_call: TRBJ2-3
clone_size: medium-sized
v_call: TRBV2
d_call: TRBD2
cdr3_aa: CASRGGTGSDTQYF
cdr3_nt: TGTGCCAGCAGGGGGGGGACTGGATCAGATACGCAGTATTTT

j_call: TRBJ2-3
clone_size: NA
v_call: TRBV25-1
d_call: TRBD1
cdr3_aa: CASSDRTGVDTQYF
cdr3_nt: TGTGCCAGCAGTGACCGGACAGGGGTGGATACGCAGTATTTT

j_call: TRBJ1-6
clone_size: NA
v_call: TRBV27
d_call: NA
cdr3_aa: CASSLEYNSPLHF
cdr3_nt: TGTGCCAGCAGTTTGGAGTATAATTCACCCCTCCACTTT

j_call: TRBJ2-1
clone_size: NA
v_call: TRBV4-3
d_call: TRBD2
cdr3_aa: CASSPSGGRNYNEQFF
cdr3_nt: TGCGCCAGCAGCCCTTCGGGCGGGAGAAACTACAATGAGCAGTTCTTC

j_call: TRBJ2-3
clone_size: NA
v_call: TRBV7-6
d_call: TRBD2
cdr3_aa: CASSLAGASTDTQYF
cdr3_nt: TGTGCCAGCAGTCTAGCGGGGGCGAGCACAGATACGCAGTATTTT

j_call: TRBJ2-5
clone_size: NA
v_call: TRBV15
d_call: NA
cdr3_aa: CATSRAQQETQYF
cdr3_nt: TGTGCCACCAGCAGAGCGCAGCAAGAGACCCAGTACTTC

j_call: TRBJ1-1
clone_size: NA
v_call: TRBV5-1
d_call: NA
cdr3_aa: CASSLVGGSNEAFF
cdr3_nt: TGCGCCAGCAGCTTGGTTGGGGGCAGTAACGAAGCTTTCTTT

j_call: TRBJ1-1
clone_size: NA
v_call: TRBV5-1
d_call: NA
cdr3_aa: CASSLAEGAEAFF
cdr3_nt: TGCGCCAGCAGCTTGGCCGAGGGGGCTGAAGCTTTCTTT

j_call: TRBJ1-3
clone_size: NA
v_call: TRBV5-4
d_call: NA
cdr3_aa: CASSSGGQSSGNTIYF
cdr3_nt: TGTGCCAGCAGCTCCGGTGGACAAAGCTCTGGAAACACCATATATTTT

j_call: TRBJ2-7
clone_size: NA
v_call: TRBV4-1
d_call: TRBD1
cdr3_aa: CASSLKQGEHSYEQYF
cdr3_nt: TGCGCCAGCAGCCTAAAACAGGGGGAGCACTCCTACGAGCAGTACTTC

j_call: TRBJ2-1
clone_size: NA
v_call: TRBV7-2
d_call: NA
cdr3_aa: CASSSPPGVYNEQFF
cdr3_nt: TGTGCCAGCAGCTCCCCCCCAGGGGTTTACAATGAGCAGTTCTTC

j_call: TRBJ2-1
clone_size: NA
v_call: TRBV9
d_call: NA
cdr3_aa: CASSVKRASSYNEQFF
cdr3_nt: TGTGCCAGCAGCGTCAAGCGGGCGAGCTCCTACAATGAGCAGTTCTTC

j_call: TRBJ2-7
clone_size: NA
v_call: TRBV9
d_call: TRBD2
cdr3_aa: CASSEGGLAGLEQYF
cdr3_nt: TGTGCCAGCAGCGAAGGGGGACTAGCGGGATTGGAGCAGTACTTC

j_call: TRBJ1-5
clone_size: NA
v_call: TRBV3-1/TRBV3-2
d_call: NA
cdr3_aa: CASSQDLLNNQPQHF
cdr3_nt: TGTGCCAGCAGCCAAGATCTCCTTAACAATCAGCCCCAGCATTTT

j_call: TRBJ2-5
clone_size: NA
v_call: TRBV18
d_call: NA
cdr3_aa: CASSLFQETQYF
cdr3_nt: TGTGCCAGCTCACTATTCCAAGAGACCCAGTACTTC